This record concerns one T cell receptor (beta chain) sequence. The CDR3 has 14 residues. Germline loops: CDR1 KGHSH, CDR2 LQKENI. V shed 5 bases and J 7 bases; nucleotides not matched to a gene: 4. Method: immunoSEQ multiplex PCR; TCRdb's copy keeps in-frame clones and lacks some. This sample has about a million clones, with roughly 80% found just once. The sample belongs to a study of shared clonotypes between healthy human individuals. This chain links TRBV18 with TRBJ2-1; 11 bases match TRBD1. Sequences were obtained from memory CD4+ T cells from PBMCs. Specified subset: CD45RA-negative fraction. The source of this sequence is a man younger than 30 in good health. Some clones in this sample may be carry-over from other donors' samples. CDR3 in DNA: TGTGCCAGCTCAGGGGGACAGGGGGATAATGAGCAGTTCTTC. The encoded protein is CASSGGQGDNEQFF.